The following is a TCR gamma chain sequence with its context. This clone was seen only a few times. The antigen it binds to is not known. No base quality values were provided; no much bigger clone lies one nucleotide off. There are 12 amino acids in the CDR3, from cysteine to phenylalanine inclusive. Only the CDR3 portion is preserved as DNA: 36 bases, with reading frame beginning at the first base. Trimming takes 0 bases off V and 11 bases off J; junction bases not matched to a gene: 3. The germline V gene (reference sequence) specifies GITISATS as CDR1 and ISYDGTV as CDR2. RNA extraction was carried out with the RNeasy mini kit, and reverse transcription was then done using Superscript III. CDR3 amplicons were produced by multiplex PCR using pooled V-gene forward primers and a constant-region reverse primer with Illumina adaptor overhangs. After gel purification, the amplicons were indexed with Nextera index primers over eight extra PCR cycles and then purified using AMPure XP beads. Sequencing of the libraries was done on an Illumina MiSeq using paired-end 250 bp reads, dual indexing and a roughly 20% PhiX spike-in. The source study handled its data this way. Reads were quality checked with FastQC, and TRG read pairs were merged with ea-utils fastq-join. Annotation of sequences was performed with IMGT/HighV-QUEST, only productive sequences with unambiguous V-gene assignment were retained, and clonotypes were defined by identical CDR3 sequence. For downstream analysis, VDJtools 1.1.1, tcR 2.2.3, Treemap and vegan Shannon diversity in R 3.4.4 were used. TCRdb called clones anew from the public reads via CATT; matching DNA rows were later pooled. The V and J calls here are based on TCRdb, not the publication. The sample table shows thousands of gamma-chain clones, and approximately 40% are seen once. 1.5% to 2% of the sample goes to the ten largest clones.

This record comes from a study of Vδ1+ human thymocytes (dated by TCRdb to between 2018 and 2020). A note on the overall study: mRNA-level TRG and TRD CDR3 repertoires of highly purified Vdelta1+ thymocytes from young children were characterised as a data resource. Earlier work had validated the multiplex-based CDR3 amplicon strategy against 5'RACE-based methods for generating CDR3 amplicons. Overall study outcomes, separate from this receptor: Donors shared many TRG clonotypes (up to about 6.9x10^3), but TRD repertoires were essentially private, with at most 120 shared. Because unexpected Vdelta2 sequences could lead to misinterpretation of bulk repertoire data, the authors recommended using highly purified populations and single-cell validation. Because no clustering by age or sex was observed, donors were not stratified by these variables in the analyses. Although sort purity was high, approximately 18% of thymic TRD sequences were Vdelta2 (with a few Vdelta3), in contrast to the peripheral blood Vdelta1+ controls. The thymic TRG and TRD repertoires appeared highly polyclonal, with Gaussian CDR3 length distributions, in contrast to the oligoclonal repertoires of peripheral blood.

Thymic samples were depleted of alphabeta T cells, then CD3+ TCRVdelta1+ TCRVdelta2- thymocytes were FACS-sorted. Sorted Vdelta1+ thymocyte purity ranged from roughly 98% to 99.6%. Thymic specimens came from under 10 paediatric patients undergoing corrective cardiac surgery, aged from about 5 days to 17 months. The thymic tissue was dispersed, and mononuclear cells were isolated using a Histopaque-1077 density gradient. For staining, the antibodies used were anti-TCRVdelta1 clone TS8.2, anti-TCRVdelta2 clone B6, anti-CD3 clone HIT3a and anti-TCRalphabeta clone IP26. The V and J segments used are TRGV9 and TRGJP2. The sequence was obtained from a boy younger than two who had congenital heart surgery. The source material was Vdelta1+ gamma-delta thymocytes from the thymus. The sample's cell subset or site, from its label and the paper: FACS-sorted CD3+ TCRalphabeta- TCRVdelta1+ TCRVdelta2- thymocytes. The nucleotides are TGTGCCTTGTGGGAGGTGCAGTGGATCAAGACGTTT. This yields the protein CALWEVQWIKTF.